Sequencing of this T cell receptor beta chain was carried out in a study of identical twins. Study-wide findings and caveats: High-abundance cord blood beta clonotypes had fewer insertions; memory repertoires showed none. Beta out-of-frame twin sharing showed a weaker excess.

TCRdb redid the calling of the 5' RACE reads with MiXCR, one entry per CDR3 protein. The sample holds about 810,000 distinct CDR3 sequences, more than 9% seen once. This clonotype was counted between two and nine times. Antigen: not known. Healthy Caucasians were all of the donors. This CDR3 has 20 residues. V gave up 5 bases and J gave up 0 bases; unmatched junction bases: 12. The germline CDR1 and CDR2 sequences are MNHEY and SVGEGT. These records were also assigned to another study, of yellow fever vaccine responses in identical twins.

V gene TRBV6-2 or TRBV6-3 combines with J gene TRBJ2-1, with TRBD2 identical over 14 bases. Source material: PBMCs. This sequence was found in a woman under 30 in good health. The CDR3 nucleotides read TGTGCCAGCAGTCCCTCGTTCGGACTAGCGGGAGGAGGCTCCTACAATGAGCAGTTCTTC. It codes for CASSPSFGLAGGGSYNEQFF.